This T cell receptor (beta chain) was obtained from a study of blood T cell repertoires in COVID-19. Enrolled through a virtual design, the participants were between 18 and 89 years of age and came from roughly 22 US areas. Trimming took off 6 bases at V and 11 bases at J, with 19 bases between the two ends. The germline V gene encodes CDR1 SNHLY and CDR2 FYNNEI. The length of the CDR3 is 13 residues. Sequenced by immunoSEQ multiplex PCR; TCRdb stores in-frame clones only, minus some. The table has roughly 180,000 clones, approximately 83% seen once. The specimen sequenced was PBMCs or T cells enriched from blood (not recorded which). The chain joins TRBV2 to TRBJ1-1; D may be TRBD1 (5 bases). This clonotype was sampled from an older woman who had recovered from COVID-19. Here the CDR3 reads CASSYWMSEGAFF. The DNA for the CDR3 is TGTGCCAGCAGCTATTGGATGTCGGAGGGGGCTTTCTTT.